The clone carrying this T cell receptor beta chain was observed at least ten times. The target antigen is unknown. The time point is: blood at routine non-recurrence follow-up after resection. No cells were sorted before sequencing. The whole RNA sequenced was extracted from tumor, nontumor lung or frozen PBMC. The CDR3 is 13 amino acids. Germline CDR1 and CDR2: MNHNS and SASEGT. V lost 8 bases and J lost 11, with 19 bases in between. These data originate in a study of spatial heterogeneity in lung cancer. The overall study: Alpha-chain sequences were consistently detected in smaller numbers than beta-chain sequences.

Regarding the study as a whole: Among blood samples, ubiquitous expanded tumor TCRs appeared more at resection than at follow-up.

MiXCR, applied by TCRdb to the 5' RACE reads, yields one record per CDR3 protein. The sample lists under 150,000 distinct CDR3 sequences, 10% to 13% seen once, with about 24% in the top ten. This rearrangement joins TRBV6-1 to TRBJ2-1; D unclear. The clonotype originates from a female donor with early-stage non-small cell lung cancer. This material consisted of PBMCs, taken at follow-up. CDR3: CASFGFPRDKQFF. The CDR3, as DNA: TGTGCCAGCTTCGGCTTTCCGCGTGACAAGCAGTTCTTC.